The rows below give T cell receptor beta chains drawn from one sample of a study of shared clonotypes between healthy human individuals. Assay: immunoSEQ multiplex PCR; the TCRdb copy retains only in-frame clones and omits some. In the table there are approximately 2,300,000 clones, 85% to 95% of which are singletons. Specimen: naive CD4+ T cells from PBMCs. The receptors come from a man aged 18 to 29 in good health. Some clones in this sample may be carry-over from other donors' samples. Each CDR3 is given with its conserved first and last residue. D genes are given only for firm matches. Part of the rows lack a size; the others show once, few, many or a class for expanded clones.

j_call: TRBJ2-2; cdr3_length: 16; clone_size: once; v_call: TRBV7-2; d_call: TRBD2; cdr3_aa: CASSLVFGTSAGELFF; cdr3_nt: TGTGCCAGCAGCTTAGTTTTCGGGACTAGCGCCGGGGAGCTGTTTTTT
j_call: TRBJ1-2; cdr3_length: 14; clone_size: -; v_call: TRBV7-2; d_call: -; cdr3_aa: CASSLSTANYGYTF; cdr3_nt: TGTGCCAGCAGCTTAAGTACCGCGAACTATGGCTACACCTTC
j_call: TRBJ1-3; cdr3_length: 13; clone_size: -; v_call: TRBV11-2; d_call: TRBD1; cdr3_aa: CASSGTGANTIYF; cdr3_nt: TGTGCCAGCAGCGGGACAGGGGCCAACACCATATATTTT
j_call: TRBJ2-3; cdr3_length: 14; clone_size: -; v_call: TRBV2; d_call: -; cdr3_aa: CASGAGLRTDTQYF; cdr3_nt: TGTGCCAGCGGGGCGGGACTCCGCACAGATACGCAGTATTTT
j_call: TRBJ1-1; cdr3_length: 15; clone_size: -; v_call: TRBV7-2; d_call: -; cdr3_aa: CASSLDTGRGTEAFF; cdr3_nt: TGTGCCAGCAGCTTAGATACAGGGAGGGGGACTGAAGCTTTCTTT
j_call: TRBJ2-7; cdr3_length: 14; clone_size: -; v_call: TRBV11-2; d_call: -; cdr3_aa: CASTPAFGFREQYF; cdr3_nt: TGTGCCAGCACCCCAGCGTTTGGGTTTCGCGAGCAGTACTTC
j_call: TRBJ2-2; cdr3_length: 16; clone_size: -; v_call: TRBV9; d_call: TRBD1; cdr3_aa: CASSVGTGEDTGELFF; cdr3_nt: TGTGCCAGCAGCGTGGGGACAGGGGAGGACACCGGGGAGCTGTTTTTT
j_call: TRBJ2-7; cdr3_length: 16; clone_size: -; v_call: TRBV4-2; d_call: TRBD1; cdr3_aa: CASSQKTGTGSLEQYF; cdr3_nt: TGTGCCAGCAGCCAGAAGACCGGGACAGGGAGCCTCGAGCAGTACTTC
j_call: TRBJ2-7; cdr3_length: 14; clone_size: -; v_call: TRBV6-5; d_call: -; cdr3_aa: CASTPPTGSGEQYF; cdr3_nt: TGTGCCAGCACTCCACCCACAGGGTCGGGCGAGCAGTACTTC
j_call: TRBJ1-1; cdr3_length: 13; clone_size: -; v_call: TRBV5-1; d_call: -; cdr3_aa: CASSFTANTEAFF; cdr3_nt: TGCGCCAGCAGCTTCACGGCGAACACTGAAGCTTTCTTT
j_call: TRBJ2-2; cdr3_length: 18; clone_size: -; v_call: TRBV9; d_call: TRBD1; cdr3_aa: CASSLTTGGLYLAGELFF; cdr3_nt: TGTGCCAGCAGCCTGACGACAGGGGGATTGTATTTAGCCGGGGAGCTGTTTTTT
j_call: TRBJ1-5; cdr3_length: 16; clone_size: once; v_call: TRBV18; d_call: TRBD1; cdr3_aa: CASSPNGQADNQPQHF; cdr3_nt: TGTGCCAGCTCACCGAACGGACAGGCCGATAATCAGCCCCAGCATTTT
j_call: TRBJ2-7; cdr3_length: 15; clone_size: once; v_call: TRBV6-1; d_call: TRBD1; cdr3_aa: CASSEAGTGGYEQYF; cdr3_nt: TGTGCCAGCAGTGAAGCGGGGACAGGGGGCTACGAGCAGTACTTC
j_call: TRBJ2-7; cdr3_length: 16; clone_size: once; v_call: TRBV5-4; d_call: -; cdr3_aa: CASRDTSGKYSYEQYF; cdr3_nt: TGTGCCAGCAGGGATACCTCAGGGAAATACTCCTACGAGCAGTACTTC
j_call: TRBJ2-7; cdr3_length: 14; clone_size: once; v_call: TRBV19; d_call: -; cdr3_aa: CASSRRRETYEQYF; cdr3_nt: TGTGCCAGTAGTAGGAGGAGGGAAACCTACGAGCAGTACTTC
j_call: TRBJ1-3; cdr3_length: 13; clone_size: few; v_call: TRBV30; d_call: -; cdr3_aa: CAWGIDGGNTIYF; cdr3_nt: TGTGCCTGGGGGATTGATGGTGGAAACACCATATATTTT
j_call: TRBJ2-1; cdr3_length: 16; clone_size: -; v_call: TRBV4-1; d_call: -; cdr3_aa: CASSQDLTPGANEQFF; cdr3_nt: TGCGCCAGCAGCCAAGACCTGACTCCGGGGGCCAATGAGCAGTTCTTC
j_call: TRBJ1-1; cdr3_length: 14; clone_size: few; v_call: TRBV5-4; d_call: -; cdr3_aa: CASSLDSYKGEAFF; cdr3_nt: TGTGCCAGCAGCTTGGATAGCTACAAAGGGGAAGCTTTCTTT
j_call: TRBJ2-3; cdr3_length: 13; clone_size: -; v_call: TRBV7-2; d_call: -; cdr3_aa: CASSQDRTDTQYF; cdr3_nt: TGTGCCAGCAGCCAGGACCGCACAGATACGCAGTATTTT
j_call: TRBJ2-1; cdr3_length: 16; clone_size: -; v_call: TRBV9; d_call: TRBD2; cdr3_aa: CASSVGGLAVYNEQFF; cdr3_nt: TGTGCCAGCAGCGTAGGTGGGCTAGCGGTTTACAATGAGCAGTTCTTC
j_call: TRBJ2-1; cdr3_length: 12; clone_size: -; v_call: TRBV19; d_call: -; cdr3_aa: CASSRGIWEQFF; cdr3_nt: TGTGCCAGTAGTCGGGGGATTTGGGAGCAGTTCTTC
j_call: TRBJ2-1; cdr3_length: 14; clone_size: -; v_call: TRBV19; d_call: -; cdr3_aa: CASSISGDRDEQFF; cdr3_nt: TGTGCCAGTAGTATTAGCGGTGATCGGGATGAGCAGTTCTTC
j_call: TRBJ1-5; cdr3_length: 15; clone_size: -; v_call: TRBV6-1; d_call: -; cdr3_aa: CASTQGTLGNQPQHF; cdr3_nt: TGTGCCAGCACTCAGGGAACGTTGGGCAATCAGCCCCAGCATTTT
j_call: TRBJ1-1; cdr3_length: 12; clone_size: -; v_call: TRBV7-3; d_call: -; cdr3_aa: CASSSTLSEAFF; cdr3_nt: TGTGCCAGCTCCAGCACACTCTCTGAAGCTTTCTTT
j_call: TRBJ1-4; cdr3_length: 14; clone_size: -; v_call: TRBV9; d_call: TRBD1; cdr3_aa: CASSVGQGNEKLFF; cdr3_nt: TGTGCCAGCAGCGTCGGACAGGGTAATGAAAAACTGTTTTTT
j_call: TRBJ1-6; cdr3_length: 13; clone_size: -; v_call: TRBV29-1; d_call: TRBD1; cdr3_aa: CSVGQGNNSPLHF; cdr3_nt: TGCAGCGTCGGACAGGGGAATAATTCACCCCTCCACTTT
j_call: TRBJ2-1; cdr3_length: 13; clone_size: -; v_call: TRBV11-2; d_call: -; cdr3_aa: CASSLAASNEQFF; cdr3_nt: TGTGCCAGCAGCTTAGCAGCGAGTAATGAGCAGTTCTTC
j_call: TRBJ2-5; cdr3_length: 13; clone_size: few; v_call: TRBV7-3; d_call: -; cdr3_aa: CASSLGVAETQYF; cdr3_nt: TGTGCCAGCAGCCTAGGGGTCGCAGAGACCCAGTACTTC
j_call: TRBJ1-2; cdr3_length: 14; clone_size: -; v_call: TRBV19; d_call: -; cdr3_aa: CASSFGWANYGYTF; cdr3_nt: TGTGCCAGTAGTTTCGGCTGGGCTAACTATGGCTACACCTTC
j_call: TRBJ1-5; cdr3_length: 15; clone_size: -; v_call: TRBV7-2; d_call: -; cdr3_aa: CASSLALGMIQPQHF; cdr3_nt: TGTGCCAGCAGCTTAGCGCTAGGGATGATTCAGCCCCAGCATTTT
j_call: TRBJ2-5; cdr3_length: 12; clone_size: -; v_call: TRBV6-1; d_call: -; cdr3_aa: CASSETRETQYF; cdr3_nt: TGTGCCAGCAGTGAAACAAGAGAGACCCAGTACTTC
j_call: TRBJ2-1; cdr3_length: 16; clone_size: -; v_call: TRBV7-3; d_call: -; cdr3_aa: CASSLTGGAKYNEQFF; cdr3_nt: TGTGCCAGCAGCTTAACGGGAGGAGCGAAATACAATGAGCAGTTCTTC
j_call: TRBJ1-1; cdr3_length: 14; clone_size: -; v_call: TRBV7-2; d_call: -; cdr3_aa: CASSYYSGNTEAFF; cdr3_nt: TGTGCCAGCAGTTACTACAGTGGGAACACTGAAGCTTTCTTT
j_call: TRBJ2-6; cdr3_length: 16; clone_size: -; v_call: TRBV5-4; d_call: TRBD1; cdr3_aa: CASSRGQQSGANVLTF; cdr3_nt: TGTGCCAGCAGCCGGGGACAGCAGTCTGGGGCCAACGTCCTGACTTTC
j_call: TRBJ2-1; cdr3_length: 15; clone_size: -; v_call: TRBV2; d_call: TRBD2; cdr3_aa: CASTPGTSGYNEQFF; cdr3_nt: TGTGCCAGCACGCCAGGGACTAGCGGATACAATGAGCAGTTCTTC
j_call: TRBJ2-7; cdr3_length: 16; clone_size: -; v_call: TRBV21-1; d_call: -; cdr3_aa: CASSAARDLTHYEQYF; cdr3_nt: TGTGCCAGCAGCGCGGCACGGGACCTGACCCACTACGAGCAGTACTTC
j_call: TRBJ2-1; cdr3_length: 15; clone_size: -; v_call: TRBV4-1; d_call: -; cdr3_aa: CASSQVSEGNNEQFF; cdr3_nt: TGCGCCAGCAGCCAAGTGTCGGAGGGGAACAATGAGCAGTTCTTC
j_call: TRBJ1-2; cdr3_length: 16; clone_size: -; v_call: TRBV7-8; d_call: -; cdr3_aa: CASSSPRGGQDYGYTF; cdr3_nt: TGTGCCAGCAGCTCCCCCCGGGGGGGCCAGGACTATGGCTACACCTTC
j_call: TRBJ1-3; cdr3_length: 13; clone_size: -; v_call: TRBV27; d_call: -; cdr3_aa: CASRVASGNTIYF; cdr3_nt: TGTGCCAGCAGGGTGGCGTCTGGAAACACCATATATTTT
j_call: TRBJ2-1; cdr3_length: 14; clone_size: -; v_call: TRBV29-1; d_call: TRBD1; cdr3_aa: CSTKTGVTYNEQFF; cdr3_nt: TGCAGCACGAAGACAGGGGTAACCTACAATGAGCAGTTCTTC
j_call: TRBJ2-1; cdr3_length: 16; clone_size: -; v_call: TRBV5-1; d_call: TRBD2; cdr3_aa: CASSFVSGENYNEQFF; cdr3_nt: TGCGCCAGCAGCTTCGTAAGCGGGGAAAACTACAATGAGCAGTTCTTC
j_call: TRBJ2-7; cdr3_length: 12; clone_size: -; v_call: TRBV7-8; d_call: TRBD1; cdr3_aa: CASSLGTGGQYF; cdr3_nt: TGTGCCAGCAGCTTAGGAACAGGGGGGCAGTACTTC
j_call: TRBJ1-4; cdr3_length: 13; clone_size: -; v_call: TRBV7-2; d_call: -; cdr3_aa: CASSQGPNEKLFF; cdr3_nt: TGTGCCAGCAGCCAGGGACCGAATGAAAAACTGTTTTTT
j_call: TRBJ2-2; cdr3_length: 15; clone_size: -; v_call: TRBV19; d_call: -; cdr3_aa: CASRGGPSNTGELFF; cdr3_nt: TGTGCCAGTAGAGGGGGGCCTTCGAACACCGGGGAGCTGTTTTTT
j_call: TRBJ1-4; cdr3_length: 13; clone_size: -; v_call: TRBV5-1; d_call: -; cdr3_aa: CASSLGQPVKLFF; cdr3_nt: TGCGCCAGCAGCTTAGGGCAGCCCGTAAAACTGTTTTTT
j_call: TRBJ2-5; cdr3_length: 14; clone_size: once; v_call: TRBV6-1; d_call: TRBD1; cdr3_aa: CASSGQGGLETQYF; cdr3_nt: TGTGCCAGCAGTGGGCAAGGGGGCCTAGAGACCCAGTACTTC
j_call: TRBJ1-5; cdr3_length: 17; clone_size: -; v_call: TRBV2; d_call: TRBD1; cdr3_aa: CASRGEPGQGVGQPQHF; cdr3_nt: TGTGCCAGCAGGGGGGAGCCGGGACAGGGTGTCGGTCAGCCCCAGCATTTT
j_call: TRBJ2-2; cdr3_length: 15; clone_size: -; v_call: TRBV7-2; d_call: TRBD2; cdr3_aa: CASSLGLANTGELFF; cdr3_nt: TGTGCCAGCAGCTTGGGACTAGCCAACACCGGGGAGCTGTTTTTT